These 18 T cell receptor beta chains were sequenced from one sample in a study of CD8+CD57+ T cells in acquired aplastic anemia. Both TCR beta VDJ combination and CDR3 sequence profiling were carried out. Genomic DNA was the template for this profiling. TCRdb processed the reads anew with MiXCR; each CDR3 protein has one entry. The sample lists a few hundred thousand distinct CDR3 sequences, roughly 80% occurring once. Patients who underwent sequencing had shown CD8+CD57+ cell expansion by flow cytometry. Sequences were obtained from sorted CD4+, CD8+, or CD8+CD57+ T cells (not recorded which) from PBMCs. The receptors shown here come from a human donor with aplastic anemia.

A note on this clonotype: Because the CDR3's place on the DNA is in doubt, the DNA is left out and the CDR3 is given as listed by TCRdb. V and J are TRBV2 and TRBJ2-7; the table's D call, TRBD1, was not checked against the DNA. Germline lookup yields CDR1 SNHLY and CDR2 FYNNEI. From its first to its last residue, the CDR3 has 18 amino acids. CDR3 residues: CASSPPPDWAGGSGDRYV.

This chain joins TRBV6-4 and TRBJ2-7, with 10 positions matching TRBD2. Germline V gene sequence: CDR1 MRHNA, CDR2 SNTAGT. V gave up 8 bases and J gave up 6 bases; unmatched junction bases: 16. The CDR3 has 16 residues. The CDR3 sequence: CASCQSGGANLAEQYV. The CDR3 DNA sequence: TGTGCCAGCTGCCAAAGCGGGGGGGCGAACCTGGCCGAGCAGTACGTC.

Concerning this clonotype itself: The conserved phenylalanine or tryptophan normally closing the CDR3 is absent here, so this likely arose from a read error. The V gene is TRBV7-3, the J gene TRBJ2-3; D could derive from TRBD1 or TRBD2 (6 bases each). Germline V gene lookup returns CDR1 SGHTA and CDR2 FQGTGA. There are 13 residues in the CDR3. V was cut by 8 bases and J by 10 bases, with 19 bases left in between. The CDR3, as DNA: TGTGCCAGCGGGGACGGGGGCAACGATGCGCAGTATTTA. It specifies CASGDGGNDAQYL.

The chain combines TRBV7-8 with TRBJ1-6; no definite D call. V was trimmed by 0 bases and J by 19 bases, leaving 22 bases between them. CDR3 length equals 15 residues. CDR1 and CDR2 from the germline V gene are SGHVS and FQNEAQ. The CDR3 spells CASSLAGGQDTQYHF. Written as DNA, the CDR3 is TGTGCCAGCAGCTTAGCCGGAGGTCAGGATACGCAGTATCACTTT.

The chain employs TRBV7-2 and TRBJ1-2; tentatively, D is TRBD1 (5 bases). Germline V gives CDR1 SGHTA, CDR2 FQGNSA. The CDR3 runs to 15 residues. Trimming stripped 3 bases from V and 13 bases from J, with 24 bases between. As DNA, the CDR3 is TGTGCCAGCAGCTTGAAAGCGGGCGGGGACTATGTCTCCACCTTC. Amino acid sequence: CASSLKAGGDYVSTF.

The chain combines TRBV9 with TRBJ1-2; D ambiguous. Looked up from germline, CDR1 is SGDLS and CDR2 is YYNGEE. The V end lost 0 bases, the J end lost 8 bases, and 20 bases lay between the germline ends. The CDR3 spans 16 residues. Here the CDR3 DNA reads TGTGCCAGCAGCGTAGGGACCGCCCGAAATGTATCCGGCTACACCTTC. Translated, it gives CASSVGTARNVSGYTF.

Remarks on this clonotype: The junction shows a germline mismatch at one end, possibly a read error. This chain joins TRBV9 and TRBJ1-2, with D unresolved. The CDR3 contains 13 residues. CDR1 and CDR2 from the germline V gene are SGDLS and YYNGEE. This CDR3 is CASSQGLDGGYSF. The CDR3 DNA follows: TGCGCCAGCAGCCAAGGCCTTGATGGTGGCTACTCCTTC.

On this clonotype itself: The conserved phenylalanine or tryptophan is not found at the CDR3 terminus, so this likely reflects a read error. The chain carries TRBV7-4 and TRBJ2-3; no definite D call. The V gene's germline CDR1 is SGHVT and CDR2 SQSDAQ. The length of the CDR3 is 11 residues. Trimming stripped 4 bases from V and 8 bases from J, with 7 bases between. In nucleotides, the CDR3 is TGTGCCAGCAGCTCCTCCGGTACGCAGTATTTG. Its protein product is CASSSSGTQYL.

With regard to this clonotype: Its ends do not fully match the called genes, so a read error is possible. The chain carries TRBV13 and TRBJ2-3, with D possibly TRBD2 on 7 matching bases. Germline V CDR1 and CDR2: PRHDT, FYEKMQ (reference sequence). CDR3 size: 14 residues. The CDR3 nucleotides are TGTGCCAGCAGCTTAGGGGGCGGGGGCTTGGACTATGATTTT. Its protein product is CASSLGGGGLDYDF.

With regard to this clonotype: One junction end disagrees with the germline gene, perhaps due to a read error. The J gene is TRBJ2-7, the V gene TRBV20-1; D may be TRBD2 (6 bases). Germline loops: CDR1 DFQATT, CDR2 SNEGSKA (reference sequence). There are 11 residues in the CDR3. The CDR3 is CSASLPGENNF. The CDR3 DNA reads TGCAGTGCTAGTCTTCCGGGGGAGAACAACTTC.

The chain is built from TRBV24-1 and TRBJ2-7, with TRBD2 matching over 12 bases. Germline lookup yields CDR1 KGHDR and CDR2 SFDVKD. The ends lost 9 bases at V and 4 bases at J; junction bases unmatched: 6. The CDR3 spans 14 residues. CDR3 DNA: TGTGCCACCGGGACTAGCGGGCGAAGGTACGAGCAGTACTTC. Translated: CATGTSGRRYEQYF.

This clonotype was counted a single time. This chain uses TRBV7-9 with TRBJ2-7; the match to TRBD2 covers 7 bases. Germline CDR1 SEHNR, CDR2 FQNEAQ (reference sequence). V lost 3 bases and J lost 1; bases outside the gene matches: 15. CDR3 length: 18 amino acids. The DNA of the CDR3 is TGTGCCAGCAGCTTTCATAGAAGCGGGGCAGGCCATTCCTACGAGCAGTACGTC. Protein product: CASSFHRSGAGHSYEQYV.

Notes on this clonotype: Sequence at one end of the junction differs from germline and may be a read error. This chain uses TRBV7-3 with TRBJ2-3, with D perhaps matching TRBD2 (7 bases). Germline V CDR1 and CDR2: SGHTA, FQGTGA. CDR3 length: 16 amino acids. CDR3 coding DNA: TGTGCCAGCAGCTTAATAGGGGGGGTGGGCCAAGATACCCAGTATTTT. It codes for CASSLIGGVGQDTQYF.

The CDR3 bases are TGTGCCAGCAGCTTAGATGTGAGAGCCTACAATGAGCAGTTCTTC. This sequence encodes CASSLDVRAYNEQFF. This chain links TRBV11-3 with TRBJ2-1; no definite D call. CDR1 is SGHNT and CDR2 is YENEEA in the germline V gene. V was clipped by 0 bases and J by 2 bases, with 8 bases between them. The CDR3 totals 15 residues. The full variable domain, its missing parts supplied by reference TRBV11-3 and TRBJ2-1, is EAGVVQSPRYKIIEKKQPVAFWCNPISGHNTLYWYLQNLGQGPELLIRYENEEAVDDSQLPKDRFSAERLKGVDSTLKIQPAELGDSAVYLCASSLDVRAYNEQFFGPGTRLTVL.

The J gene is TRBJ1-4, the V gene TRBV11-3; 7 bases match TRBD1. The J segment lost 6 bases and the V segment lost 0 bases, leaving 4 bases of the junction unmatched. Germline V gene sequence: CDR1 SGHNT, CDR2 YENEEA. This CDR3 has 15 residues. The CDR3, as DNA: TGTGCCAGCAGCTTAGATCTGACAGGGTATGAAAAACTGTTTTTT. This gives the protein CASSLDLTGYEKLFF.

About this clonotype: The CDR3 end shows no conserved phenylalanine or tryptophan, and so a read error is likely. The DNA is left out, because the CDR3 cannot be placed on it with certainty; the CDR3 is given as TCRdb lists it. CDR3 protein: CASGRVRGTQYFV. J is TRBJ1-1 and V is TRBV9; the table's D call TRBD1 went unverified against the DNA. The CDR3 contains 13 residues when both ends are counted. Germline V gene sequence: CDR1 SGDLS, CDR2 YYNGEE.

The chain has TRBV19 and TRBJ2-7; TRBD1 agrees at 8 bases. The length of the CDR3 is 16 residues. Germline values: CDR1 LNHDA, CDR2 SQIVND (reference sequence). V shed 6 bases, J shed 8 bases, and the junction held 18 bases outside the gene matches. CDR3 sequence reads: CASRIPGQANLAQQYV. CDR3 in DNA: TGTGCCAGTAGGATACCGGGACAGGCCAACCTGGCCCAGCAGTACGTC.

About this clonotype itself: In this CDR3 the conserved last residue, phenylalanine or tryptophan, is missing, so a read error is likely. The limits of the CDR3 on the DNA are not certain, so only TCRdb's listed CDR3 is given. This chain links TRBV7-9 with TRBJ2-1. Including both end residues, the CDR3 is 13 amino acids long. The germline V gene encodes CDR1 SEHNR and CDR2 FQNEAQ (reference sequence). CDR3: CASSSAGNNENST.